The T cell receptor (beta chain) described here comes from a study of blood T cells in healthy people across ages. Germline-derived CDR1 and CDR2 are SGHVS and FNYEAQ. The CDR3 spans 16 residues. Trimming cost V 2 bases and J 3 bases, with 17 bases left between them. This clonotype was seen ten or more times. A second PCR, run for roughly 7 to 12 cycles, used a sample-barcoded 5' primer plus a J-beta primer mix. TCRdb re-called the 5' RACE reads through MiXCR, storing one row per CDR3 protein. In the table there are 870,000 or so distinct CDR3 sequences, around 30% of which are singletons. The clonotype originates from a woman aged 80 or over in good health. The V call is TRBV7-6, the J call TRBJ2-7; D not certain. Input material: blood. The CDR3 sequence: CASSLSQSFGSYEQYF. CDR3 coding DNA: TGTGCCAGCAGCTTAAGTCAATCTTTTGGCAGCTACGAGCAGTACTTC.